The 30 T cell receptor beta chains in this list originate from one sample, sequenced in a study of T cells in Graves' hyperthyroidism and ophthalmopathy. RNA transcripts yielded amplified TCR beta CDR3 regions. HTBI primers were the set used in a first-round RT-PCR of the TCR CDR3. TCRdb recomputed calls from the multiplex PCR reads with MiXCR, one row per CDR3 protein. The top ten hold around 3.5% of the sample, which has about 600,000 distinct CDR3 sequences, 16% seen once. The sequencing sample was made of blood. The receptors were sampled from a woman in her thirties or forties with Graves' ophthalmopathy.

Ten or more counts support this clonotype. The rearrangement uses TRBV20-1 and TRBJ1-1; the D gene is possibly TRBD1 (5 bases). The germline V gene has CDR1 DFQATT and CDR2 SNEGSKA (reference sequence). Trimming took 5 bases from V and 1 from J, leaving 17 bases between them. CDR3 length: 15 amino acids. The CDR3 reads CSALSADGGNTEAFF. DNA for the CDR3: TGCAGTGCTCTATCTGCGGACGGGGGGAACACTGAAGCTTTCTTT.

This clonotype was found a few times. The V and J genes are TRBV5-1 and TRBJ2-2; 12 bases line up with TRBD2. This CDR3 has 16 residues. Germline CDR1 reads SGHRS; CDR2 reads YFSETQ. With V trimmed by 1 base and J by 6 bases, 4 bases remained unmatched. The CDR3 region is CASSLSTSGRPGELFF. The CDR3 nucleotides are TGCGCCAGCAGCTTGAGTACTAGCGGGAGGCCCGGGGAGCTGTTTTTT.

This clonotype was seen many times. The V call is TRBV28, the J call TRBJ1-5, with no clear D. Trimming took off 7 bases at V and 2 bases at J, with 9 bases between the two ends. The CDR3 loop spans 13 amino acids. CDR1 and CDR2 (germline): MDHEN, SYDVKM. In nucleotides, the CDR3 is TGTGCCAGCACCCTTCGCGGCAATCAGCCCCAGCATTTT. Protein product: CASTLRGNQPQHF.

This clonotype was picked up a small number of times. CDR3: CSARDSWGRTGELFF. As DNA, the CDR3 is TGCAGTGCTAGAGATTCTTGGGGGCGCACCGGGGAGCTGTTTTTT. The chain uses TRBV20-1 and TRBJ2-2, with D possibly TRBD1 on 6 matching bases. Looked up from germline, CDR1 is DFQATT and CDR2 is SNEGSKA (reference sequence). Between the trimmed V and J ends, which lost 0 bases and 4 bases, there was a span of 12 bases. This CDR3 contains 15 residues.

This clonotype was seen more than once but under ten times. This chain uses TRBV13 with TRBJ1-2; 9 bases fit TRBD1. The CDR3 is 15 amino acids. Germline loops: CDR1 PRHDT, CDR2 FYEKMQ (reference sequence). Trimming cost V 4 bases and J 7 bases; bases outside gene matches: 10. The CDR3 reads CASSSSPQTGGGYTF. DNA for the CDR3: TGTGCCAGCAGCTCGTCGCCACAGACAGGGGGTGGCTACACCTTC.

This clonotype came up a few times. The chain carries TRBV10-3 and TRBJ2-1; 8 bases are a match to TRBD1. Germline V CDR1 and CDR2: ENHRY, SYGVKD. V gave up 5 bases and J gave up 5 bases; unmatched junction bases: 5. The CDR3 covers 14 residues. CDR3 bases: TGTGCCATCAGTCCGACAGGGGCGGACAATGAGCAGTTCTTC. This sequence encodes CAISPTGADNEQFF.

This clonotype was counted only a few times. The chain is built from TRBV10-2 and TRBJ2-2, with 12 nucleotides matching TRBD2. Germline V CDR1 and CDR2: WSHSY, SAAADI. The V and J ends lost 10 bases and 2 bases, in that order; junction bases with no gene match: 5. The CDR3 is 15 amino acids. CDR3 protein: CATRLAGANTGELFF. CDR3 bases: TGCGCCACCCGACTAGCGGGGGCCAACACCGGGGAGCTGTTTTTT.

In DNA, the CDR3 is TGTGCCAGCAGCTCCCGGGGACTACCATACGAGCAGTACTTC. Translating it yields CASSSRGLPYEQYF. The rearrangement links TRBV13 to TRBJ2-7; 7 nucleotides align to TRBD2. This CDR3 is 14 amino acids long. V lost 4 bases and J lost 4; bases outside the gene matches: 7. Per germline, CDR1 PRHDT and CDR2 FYEKMQ (reference sequence).

This clonotype was recorded many times. J is TRBJ2-2 and V is TRBV10-3; weak D call: TRBD1 (5 bases). Trimming removed 6 bases from V and 4 bases from J, with 12 bases in between. Germline V gene lookup returns CDR1 ENHRY and CDR2 SYGVKD. The CDR3 is 14 residues long. CDR3 coding DNA: TGTGCCATCAGGATGACAGAAACCACCGGGGAGCTGTTTTTT. This sequence encodes CAIRMTETTGELFF.

The V gene is TRBV6-5, the J gene TRBJ2-7; no reliable D call. This CDR3 has 14 residues. Germline-derived CDR1 and CDR2 are MNHEY and SVGAGI. V was pared by 0 bases and J by 6 bases, with 12 bases between. The CDR3 here is CASSYSVLVGEQYF. As DNA, the CDR3 is TGTGCCAGCAGTTACTCGGTGCTAGTTGGCGAGCAGTACTTC.

V usage is TRBV10-3 and J usage is TRBJ2-1, with D unclear. The CDR3 totals 13 residues. The V end was cut by 6 bases, the J end by 5 bases, with 11 bases between. From germline, CDR1 is ENHRY and CDR2 SYGVKD. The CDR3 here is CAISVRQDNEQFF. CDR3 nucleotides: TGTGCCATCAGCGTCCGTCAAGACAATGAGCAGTTCTTC.

J is TRBJ2-3 and V is TRBV5-1; 11 bases agree with TRBD2. The germline V gene encodes CDR1 SGHRS and CDR2 YFSETQ. V was clipped by 1 base and J by 0 bases; unmatched bases: 4. This CDR3 contains 17 residues. The CDR3 reads CASSLYGLAGSTDTQYF. In DNA, the CDR3 is TGCGCCAGCAGCTTGTACGGACTAGCGGGCAGCACAGATACGCAGTATTTT.

Many counts were recorded for this clonotype. The J gene is TRBJ2-1, the V gene TRBV7-8; D not resolved. The germline CDR1 and CDR2 sequences are SGHVS and FQNEAQ. Trimming removed 2 bases from V and 0 bases from J, with 8 bases in between. The CDR3 has 15 residues. CDR3 sequence reads: CASSLSVSSYNEQFF. CDR3 bases: TGTGCCAGCAGCTTATCTGTAAGCTCCTACAATGAGCAGTTCTTC.

The chain recombines TRBV11-2 with TRBJ2-7, with D tentatively TRBD2 (6 bases). CDR3 length: 14 residues. CDR1 is SGHAT and CDR2 is FQNNGV in the germline V gene. Trimming took off 4 bases at V and 4 bases at J, with 14 bases between the two ends. The chain's CDR3 is CASSSSTGDYEQYF. The DNA of the CDR3 is TGTGCCAGCAGCTCCTCAACGGGAGATTACGAGCAGTACTTC.

This clonotype has ten or more counts. V gene TRBV3-1 combines with J gene TRBJ2-7; 8 bases are shared with TRBD2. The CDR3 runs to 15 residues. Germline CDR1 and CDR2: LGHDT and YNNKEL (reference sequence). The junction had 10 bases not matched to a gene; V was cut back by 4 bases and J by 5 bases. CDR3 sequence: CASSRSAGVSHEQYF. In DNA form, the CDR3 reads TGTGCCAGCAGCCGATCAGCGGGAGTGTCCCACGAGCAGTACTTC.

J is TRBJ1-1 and V is TRBV19; 7 bases fit TRBD1. The CDR3 extends over 13 amino acids. The V gene end was trimmed by 7 bases and the J gene end by 3 bases; junction bases not matched to a gene: 5. Germline-derived CDR1 and CDR2 are LNHDA and SQIVND (reference sequence). The CDR3, as DNA: TGTGCCAGTAAGGACAGGCAGGACACTGAAGCTTTCTTT. The encoded protein is CASKDRQDTEAFF.

This clonotype has ten or more counts. This chain connects TRBV2 to TRBJ1-1; 8 positions agree with TRBD1. Trimming cost V 9 bases and J 1 base; bases outside gene matches: 1. Germline V gene sequence: CDR1 SNHLY, CDR2 FYNNEI. This CDR3 is built from 12 residues. CDR3 DNA sequence: TGTGCCAGGGGGACAGGGAACACTGAAGCTTTCTTT. Residues: CARGTGNTEAFF.

The rearrangement uses TRBV7-2 and TRBJ2-3; D remains ambiguous. The ends were cut back, 5 bases at V and 4 bases at J, with 13 bases in the middle. The germline gives CDR1 SGHTA, CDR2 FQGNSA. The CDR3 is made up of 14 amino acids. For the CDR3, the DNA is TGTGCCAGCAGCCAAGGGTCGGTCGCAGATACGCAGTATTTT. Amino acid sequence: CASSQGSVADTQYF.

This clonotype has just a few counts. The chain links TRBV12-3 or TRBV12-4 to TRBJ1-4; possible D gene TRBD1, 6 bases. The CDR3 extends over 15 amino acids. V lost 3 bases, J lost 5 bases, and 13 bases lay in between. CDR3 DNA sequence: TGTGCCAGCAGTTTTGCGGGGGGCAAGAATGAAAAACTGTTTTTT. Its protein product is CASSFAGGKNEKLFF.

V gene TRBV5-1 combines with J gene TRBJ1-2; D remains unclear. CDR3 length: 14 amino acids. V lost 0 bases and J lost 5, with 11 bases in between. Germline lookup yields CDR1 SGHRS and CDR2 YFSETQ. CDR3 nucleotides: TGCGCCAGCAGCTTGGAGAGTGGATTATATGGCTACACCTTC. This sequence encodes CASSLESGLYGYTF.

This clonotype was seen a few times. The chain uses TRBV7-9 and TRBJ2-2, with 9 bases aligning to TRBD2. There are 15 residues in the CDR3. J lost 7 bases, V lost 3 bases, and 6 bases had no gene match. Germline V gives CDR1 SEHNR, CDR2 FQNEAQ (reference sequence). CDR3 coding DNA: TGTGCCAGCAGCTTGAGTGCGGGAGGGATCGGGGAGCTGTTTTTT. It specifies CASSLSAGGIGELFF.

This clonotype appeared many times. The V and J genes are TRBV20-1 and TRBJ2-7; 14 nucleotides align to TRBD2. After removal of 6 bases from V and 3 bases from J, the junction contained 7 bases not matched to a gene. The CDR3 length is 15 residues. CDR1 and CDR2 (germline): DFQATT, SNEGSKA (reference sequence). Here the CDR3 reads CSATTSGRAFYEQYF. CDR3 nucleotides: TGCAGTGCCACGACTAGCGGGAGGGCCTTCTACGAGCAGTACTTC.

This clonotype has just a few counts. The rearrangement uses TRBV19 and TRBJ1-5, with D uncertain. Trimming removed 4 bases from V and 7 bases from J, with 11 bases in between. CDR3 size: 13 residues. CDR1 is LNHDA and CDR2 is SQIVND in the germline V gene (reference sequence). CDR3 protein: CASSKGSGQPQHF. The CDR3 bases are TGTGCCAGTAGTAAAGGCTCGGGCCAGCCCCAGCATTTT.

The rearrangement uses TRBV11-1 and TRBJ2-6; D possibly corresponds to TRBD2 (5 bases). The germline CDR1 and CDR2 sequences are SGHAT and FQDESV (reference sequence). V shed 1 base and J shed 4 bases, with 17 bases lying between them. This CDR3 has 18 residues. The CDR3 loop reads CASSLGGQRWMGANVLTF. CDR3 sequence (DNA): TGTGCCAGCAGCTTAGGAGGGCAGCGGTGGATGGGGGCCAACGTCCTGACTTTC.

The chain couples TRBV5-8 to TRBJ1-5; no clear D gene. Germline V gene lookup returns CDR1 SGHTS and CDR2 YDEGEE. The germline V and J ends were trimmed by 0 bases and 2 bases, with 9 bases remaining between them. This CDR3 is 15 amino acids long. CDR3 in DNA: TGTGCCAGCAGCTTGGACCCAGCAGGCAATCAGCCCCAGCATTTT. Its protein is CASSLDPAGNQPQHF.

The chain couples TRBV29-1 to TRBJ2-5, with TRBD2 identical over 9 bases. The V gene's germline CDR1 is SQVTM and CDR2 ANQGSEA. The length of the CDR3 is 15 residues. The V gene end was trimmed by 6 bases and the J gene end by 2 bases; junction bases not matched to a gene: 10. CDR3 DNA sequence: TGCAGCGTGAGGAGACTAGCGGAAAAGCAAGAGACCCAGTACTTC. Translating it yields CSVRRLAEKQETQYF.

This clonotype occurred a few times. The CDR3 spells CASSLLGPQETQYF. The CDR3, as DNA: TGTGCCAGCAGCCTACTTGGTCCCCAAGAGACCCAGTACTTC. This chain connects TRBV5-4 to TRBJ2-5, with D unclear. This CDR3 spans 14 amino acids. From germline, CDR1 is SGHNT and CDR2 YYREEE (reference sequence). The ends were cut back, 4 bases at V and 1 base at J, with 11 bases in the middle.

V usage is TRBV6-2 or TRBV6-3 and J usage is TRBJ1-4; 8 nucleotides match TRBD1. The J segment lost 8 bases and the V segment lost 7 bases, leaving 9 bases of the junction unmatched. Per germline, CDR1 MNHEY and CDR2 SVGEGT. This CDR3 spans 14 amino acids. Here the CDR3 DNA reads TGTGCCAGCACTTTGGACAGGGAAACGGAAAAACTGTTTTTT. Its translation is CASTLDRETEKLFF.

The genes are TRBV6-1 and TRBJ2-2; D remains unclear. Trimming took 6 bases from V and 1 from J, leaving 18 bases between them. Germline V gene data show CDR1 as MNHNS and CDR2 as SASEGT. This CDR3 has 17 residues. CDR3 in amino acids: CASRPLWEVRNTGELFF. The CDR3 nucleotides read TGTGCCAGCAGGCCCCTGTGGGAAGTGCGGAACACCGGGGAGCTGTTTTTT.

There are many counts of this clonotype. This chain links TRBV2 with TRBJ1-3; TRBD1 matches at 7 bases. The CDR3 length is 16 residues. In germline, CDR1 is SNHLY, CDR2 FYNNEI. The trim removed 2 bases at V and 0 bases at J, leaving 4 bases unmatched. The CDR3 here is CASSEIRGPSGNTIYF. The CDR3 region has the DNA TGTGCCAGCAGTGAAATTAGGGGGCCCTCTGGAAACACCATATATTTT.